What follows describes a single T cell receptor beta chain. TCRdb's table, derived via immunoSEQ multiplex PCR, lists solely in-frame clones and lacks some. The data show approximately 2.4 million clones, 95% seen once. This sample was taken from a study of shared clonotypes between healthy human individuals. The CDR3 has 15 residues. The germline V and J ends were trimmed by 2 bases and 2 bases, with 12 bases remaining between them. The V gene's germline CDR1 is SNHLY and CDR2 FYNNEI. The sample was naive CD4+ T cells sorted from blood. Subset indicated: CD45RA+ positively selected. The V gene is TRBV2, the J gene TRBJ1-2; D may be TRBD1 (5 bases). This sequence was found in a man in his late teens or twenties in good health. This chain's CDR3 is CASSEYEGPNYGYTF. In DNA, the CDR3 is TGTGCCAGCAGTGAATATGAGGGACCCAACTATGGCTACACCTTC.